Presented here are 32 T cell receptor beta chains from one specimen sequenced in a study of T cells after yellow fever vaccination. TCRdb processed the 5' RACE reads anew with MiXCR; each CDR3 protein has one entry. This table holds approximately 330,000 distinct CDR3 sequences, 4.1% found once. Specimen: PBMCs, collected 5 days after the yellow fever booster vaccination. These receptors came from a young man who received the YFV17D yellow fever vaccine.

This clonotype was found many times. The gene calls are TRBV6-2 or TRBV6-3 and TRBJ2-1, with 14 bases lining up with TRBD2. The CDR3 covers 16 residues. The germline V gene encodes CDR1 MNHEY and CDR2 SVGEGT. Trimming at V came to 4 bases and at J to 8 bases, leaving 7 bases not matched to a gene. CDR3 amino acids: CASSSRRLAGGDEQFF. CDR3 DNA: TGTGCCAGCAGTTCGCGTCGACTAGCGGGGGGGGATGAGCAGTTCTTC.

The sample holds a few counts of this clonotype. The chain carries TRBV7-6 and TRBJ1-6; no firm D call. CDR3 length: 14 amino acids. V was trimmed by 5 bases and J by 4 bases, leaving 9 bases between them. The germline V gene has CDR1 SGHVS and CDR2 FNYEAQ. CDR3 region: CASSADSYNSPLHF. As DNA, the CDR3 is TGTGCCAGCAGCGCAGACTCATATAATTCACCCCTCCACTTT.

This clonotype turned up a few times. The rearrangement joins TRBV25-1 to TRBJ1-1; no firm D call. V lost 0 bases, J lost 1 base, and 9 bases lay in between. CDR1 and CDR2 (germline): MGHDK, SYGVNS. The CDR3 covers 15 residues. CDR3 amino acids: CASSEYDKGNTEAFF. The DNA of the CDR3 is TGTGCCAGCAGTGAATATGATAAGGGGAACACTGAAGCTTTCTTT.

In this sample, this clonotype turned up many times. The chain joins TRBV10-3 to TRBJ2-5; perhaps TRBD2 as D (5 bases). Trimming pared 8 bases from V and 2 bases from J, leaving 12 bases between. CDR3 length: 13 residues. CDR1 is ENHRY and CDR2 is SYGVKD in the germline V gene. The CDR3 DNA reads TGTGCCATCGCTAGGACTCTTCAAGAGACCCAGTACTTC. It translates to CAIARTLQETQYF.

This clonotype came up many times. This chain joins TRBV4-1 and TRBJ2-1; D could derive from TRBD1 or TRBD2 (6 bases each). The V gene's germline CDR1 is MGHRA and CDR2 YSYEKL. The ends were cut back, 3 bases at V and 7 bases at J, with 16 bases in the middle. CDR3 length equals 15 residues. The CDR3 region has the DNA TGCGCCAGCAGCCACCCGAGAGGGGGGTGGAATGAGCAGTTCTTC. This translates into CASSHPRGGWNEQFF.

In its sample, this clonotype was seen a few times. This chain uses TRBV28 with TRBJ2-1, with TRBD2 matching 12 bases. There are 14 residues in the CDR3. The V segment lost 10 bases and the J segment 8 bases; nucleotides outside the gene matches: 9. Germline-derived CDR1 and CDR2 are MDHEN and SYDVKM. The CDR3 DNA sequence: TGTGCCATAGTTGCTAGCGGGGGGGCTTATGAGCAGTTCTTC. It codes for CAIVASGGAYEQFF.

This clonotype was counted many times. The J gene is TRBJ2-2, the V gene TRBV9; D not certain. V lost 0 bases to trimming and J lost 1 base, with 7 bases between them. This CDR3 is 15 amino acids long. Germline CDR1 reads SGDLS; CDR2 reads YYNGEE. The CDR3 DNA reads as TGTGCCAGCAGCGTAGAGGCAGGGAACACCGGGGAGCTGTTTTTT. Residues: CASSVEAGNTGELFF.

V usage is TRBV21-1 and J usage is TRBJ2-3; the table calls TRBD1, which could not be checked here. TRBV21-1 is a documented pseudogene. This CDR3 is built from 16 residues. The CDR3 spells CASSKDGRGAPRTQYF. The CDR3 DNA sequence: TGTGCCAGCAGCAAAGATGGACGGGGGGCCCCCCGGACGCAGTATTTT.

The chain has TRBV7-3 and TRBJ1-1, with TRBD1 matching over 11 bases. Unmatched junction bases numbered 1, after V lost 0 bases and J lost 4 bases. The CDR3 has 15 amino acids. Germline values: CDR1 SGHTA, CDR2 FQGTGA. CDR3 nucleotides: TGTGCCAGCAGCTTAACCGGGACAGGGGGCACTGAAGCTTTCTTT. Translating it yields CASSLTGTGGTEAFF.

This clonotype was picked up many times. This chain connects TRBV7-2 to TRBJ1-2, with D possibly matching TRBD1 (5 bases). Germline CDR1 SGHTA, CDR2 FQGNSA. This CDR3 is built from 12 residues. With 5 bases removed from V and 8 bases from J, the gap between germline ends came to 12 bases. In nucleotides, the CDR3 is TGTGCCAGCAGCGCCTGGCGGGGCGGCTACACCTTC. Translation: CASSAWRGGYTF.

Ten or more counts support this clonotype. The V call is TRBV5-1, the J call TRBJ2-7; 9 bases line up with TRBD2. CDR3 length: 15 residues. The J segment lost 4 bases and the V segment lost 1 base, leaving 6 bases of the junction unmatched. Germline CDR1 reads SGHRS; CDR2 reads YFSETQ. CDR3 amino acids: CASSLWSGGTYEQYF. In nucleotides, the CDR3 is TGCGCCAGCAGCTTGTGGAGCGGGGGGACATACGAGCAGTACTTC.

This clonotype appeared a few times. The rearrangement uses TRBV6-2 or TRBV6-3 and TRBJ2-3; 12 nucleotides align to TRBD2. Trimming removed 5 bases from V and 4 bases from J; junction bases left unmatched: 7. Germline CDR1 MNHEY, CDR2 SVGEGT. This CDR3 spans 16 amino acids. The CDR3 reads CASSRLAGGPSDTQYF. The CDR3 DNA is TGTGCCAGCAGTCGTCTAGCGGGGGGGCCTTCAGATACGCAGTATTTT.

The rearrangement joins TRBV4-3 to TRBJ1-2; D is undetermined. Per the germline V gene, CDR1 is LGHNA and CDR2 is YSLEER. V was clipped by 3 bases and J by 3 bases, with 11 bases between them. The CDR3 extends over 14 amino acids. The CDR3 sequence: CASSQNAGDYGYTF. The CDR3 DNA is TGCGCCAGCAGCCAGAATGCAGGTGACTATGGCTACACCTTC.

This rearrangement joins TRBV20-1 to TRBJ2-3; 7 bases map to TRBD2. The ends lost 6 bases at V and 2 bases at J; junction bases unmatched: 8. The CDR3 runs to 14 residues. Germline CDR1 is DFQATT and CDR2 is SNEGSKA (reference sequence). CDR3 bases: TGCAGTGCCCCTCAAGCGGGGTTCACAGATACGCAGTATTTT. It encodes CSAPQAGFTDTQYF.

This clonotype was detected only a few times. V usage is TRBV4-2 and J usage is TRBJ2-2; D is unresolved. In germline, CDR1 is LGHNA, CDR2 YNFKEQ. CDR3 length: 15 residues. V lost 0 bases to trimming and J lost 9 bases, with 14 bases between them. CDR3 region: CASSQERDPRRELFF. The CDR3 nucleotides are TGTGCCAGCAGCCAAGAAAGGGATCCCCGCCGGGAGCTGTTTTTT.

This clonotype was counted a few times. In nucleotides, the CDR3 is TGCGCCAGCTCCCAAGGGGGTGGGCAGAACACTGAAGCTTTCTTT. Its translation is CASSQGGGQNTEAFF. The chain carries TRBV5-1 and TRBJ1-1; D is perhaps TRBD1 (6 bases). CDR1 and CDR2 from the germline V gene are SGHRS and YFSETQ. Trimming took off 7 bases at V and 1 base at J, with 17 bases between the two ends. This CDR3 region has 15 residues.

This clonotype has only a few counts. The rearrangement uses TRBV3-1 and TRBJ2-1; 10 bases fit TRBD1. The junction had 6 bases not matched to a gene; V was cut back by 7 bases and J by 6 bases. This CDR3 is 14 amino acids long. The germline V gene has CDR1 LGHDT and CDR2 YNNKEL (reference sequence). In DNA, the CDR3 is TGTGCCAGCATGAAACGGACAGGGGGCAATGAGCAGTTCTTC. Protein product: CASMKRTGGNEQFF.

The chain combines TRBV5-1 with TRBJ1-3; a weak D match, TRBD1 (5 bases). Germline V gene lookup returns CDR1 SGHRS and CDR2 YFSETQ. The CDR3 has 16 amino acids. Trimming stripped 0 bases from V and 0 bases from J, with 10 bases between. The CDR3 here is CASSLGPQGSGNTIYF. The DNA of the CDR3 is TGCGCCAGCAGCTTGGGACCCCAGGGCTCTGGAAACACCATATATTTT.

The chain carries TRBV5-1 and TRBJ2-5, with a possible D match to TRBD1 (5 bases). The V end lost 0 bases, the J end lost 4 bases, and 16 bases lay between the germline ends. Per germline, CDR1 SGHRS and CDR2 YFSETQ. The CDR3 totals 16 residues. The CDR3 sequence: CASSLVGAAWGETQYF. As DNA, the CDR3 is TGCGCCAGCAGCTTGGTTGGGGCTGCATGGGGAGAGACCCAGTACTTC.

This clonotype was recorded at least ten times. The V gene is TRBV10-2, the J gene TRBJ2-2; a possible D gene is TRBD1 (6 bases). Trimming removed 7 bases from V and 5 bases from J, with 8 bases in between. Germline V gene sequence: CDR1 WSHSY, CDR2 SAAADI. The CDR3 spans 12 residues. CDR3 DNA: TGCGCCAGCACAGGGGCTACCGGGGAGCTGTTTTTT. Protein: CASTGATGELFF.

CDR3 in DNA: TGTGCCAGCAGCTGGGCGGCCGGGGTAAACACTGAAGCTTTCTTT. Translating gives CASSWAAGVNTEAFF. The J gene is TRBJ1-1, the V gene TRBV5-5; D gene uncertain. V dropped 3 bases and J dropped 2 bases, with 14 bases sitting between them. This CDR3 has 15 residues. CDR1 is SGHKS, CDR2 YYEKEE, per germline (reference sequence).

This clonotype was detected many times. The V and J genes are TRBV18 and TRBJ2-7; no clear D gene. Germline V lookup: CDR1 KGHSH, CDR2 LQKENI. CDR3 size: 13 residues. Trimming took off 8 bases at V and 4 bases at J, with 15 bases between the two ends. Here the CDR3 reads CASSPPGGYEQYF. CDR3 DNA: TGTGCCAGCAGCCCGCCGGGCGGATACGAGCAGTACTTC.

V gene TRBV4-2 combines with J gene TRBJ1-4, with a weak D call TRBD1 (5 bases). With 0 bases removed from V and 0 bases from J, the gap between germline ends came to 14 bases. This CDR3 region has 18 residues. Germline V gene lookup returns CDR1 LGHNA and CDR2 YNFKEQ. The CDR3 DNA reads TGTGCCAGCAGCCAAGACCCCCTTTACAGGCCAACTAATGAAAAACTGTTTTTT. It specifies CASSQDPLYRPTNEKLFF.

J is TRBJ1-5 and V is TRBV12-3 or TRBV12-4; TRBD1 is a possible D gene (5 bases). V was shortened by 5 bases and J by 4 bases, with 18 bases between the two germline ends. The CDR3 consists of 16 residues. The CDR3 region is CASSHKPGLTNQPQHF. The CDR3 region has the DNA TGTGCCAGCAGTCACAAACCGGGACTCACAAATCAGCCCCAGCATTTT.

Many counts were recorded for this clonotype. The CDR3 DNA sequence: TGCGCCAGTAAAACAGGGGACTCTGGGGCCAACGTCCTGACTTTC. Its protein is CASKTGDSGANVLTF. The rearrangement links TRBV5-1 to TRBJ2-6, with 7 bases matching TRBD1. This CDR3 has 15 amino acids. Germline values: CDR1 SGHRS, CDR2 YFSETQ. The junction had 5 bases not matched to a gene; V was cut back by 8 bases and J by 0 bases.

This clonotype occurred many times. The genes are TRBV5-1 and TRBJ2-1, with 8 positions matching TRBD1. After removal of 4 bases from V and 2 bases from J, the junction contained 5 bases not matched to a gene. Germline assignment: CDR1 SGHRS and CDR2 YFSETQ. The CDR3 consists of 15 residues. The CDR3, as DNA: TGCGCCAGCAGCCAAAGGACAGGGACCTACAATGAGCAGTTCTTC. Its translation: CASSQRTGTYNEQFF.

This clonotype showed up many times. A junction boundary mismatches the germline segment, possibly from a read error. The J gene is TRBJ2-5, the V gene TRBV7-7, with 8 positions matching TRBD2. The CDR3 sequence is 13 residues long. The germline CDR1 and CDR2 sequences are SSHAT and FNYEAQ (reference sequence). The CDR3 DNA is TGTGCTAGCAGCTGGGGACTAGTTGAGACCCAGTACTTC. Amino acid sequence: CASSWGLVETQYF. The whole variable domain, filled in from reference TRBV7-7 and TRBJ2-5, reads GAGVSQSPRYKVTKRGQDVTLRCDPISSHATLYWYQQALGQGPEFLTYFNYEAQPDKSGLPSDRFSAERPEGSISTLTIQRTEQRDSAMYRCASSWGLVETQYFGPGTRLLVL.

The rearrangement links TRBV15 to TRBJ1-2; 7 nucleotides agree with TRBD1. The length of the CDR3 is 12 residues. Germline V gene sequence: CDR1 LNHNV, CDR2 YYDKDF (reference sequence). The J segment lost 7 bases and the V segment lost 4 bases, leaving 3 bases of the junction unmatched. DNA of the CDR3: TGTGCCACCAGCAAGACAGGGCCTGGCTACACCTTC. Encoded protein: CATSKTGPGYTF.

This clonotype was observed a handful of times. J is TRBJ2-7 and V is TRBV6-6, with D tentatively TRBD1 (6 bases). V gave up 6 bases and J gave up 11 bases, with 23 bases separating them. Germline CDR1 and CDR2: MNHNY and SVGAGI (reference sequence). The CDR3 contains 14 residues. This CDR3 reads CASSQAGTPNLEYF. CDR3 DNA: TGTGCCAGCAGCCAAGCCGGGACACCGAACCTGGAGTACTTC.

In its sample, this clonotype was seen many times. This sequence joins TRBV7-8 and TRBJ1-4, with a tentative D call TRBD1 (6 bases). Trimming shortened V by 5 bases and J by 1 base, and 23 bases separated the two germline ends. This CDR3 contains 19 residues. From germline, CDR1 is SGHVS and CDR2 FQNEAQ. CDR3 nucleotides: TGTGCCAGCAGCCCCCGGGACACAATTTCCCCGCTAACTAATGAAAAACTGTTTTTT. This encodes CASSPRDTISPLTNEKLFF.

This clonotype was observed many times. The V call is TRBV7-8, the J call TRBJ2-1, with D perhaps TRBD1 (6 bases). This CDR3 has 14 amino acids. Trimming pared 1 base from V and 4 bases from J, leaving 8 bases between. In germline, CDR1 is SGHVS, CDR2 FQNEAQ. As DNA, the CDR3 is TGTGCCAGCAGCTTAGATCAGGGGTACAATGAGCAGTTCTTC. Amino acid sequence: CASSLDQGYNEQFF. Based on the CDR3 plus reference TRBV7-8 and TRBJ2-1, the full variable domain is GAGVSQSPRYKVAKRGQDVALRCDPISGHVSLFWYQQALGQGPEFLTYFQNEAQLDKSGLPSDRFFAERPEGSVSTLKIQRTQQEDSAVYLCASSLDQGYNEQFFGPGTRLTVL.

This clonotype was seen a few times. The V gene is TRBV7-9, the J gene TRBJ2-1; D might be TRBD2 (7 bases). Per germline, CDR1 SEHNR and CDR2 FQNEAQ (reference sequence). The CDR3 has 16 amino acids. Trimming took 5 bases from V and 5 from J, leaving 19 bases between them. The CDR3: CASSPRPGGEDNEQFF. CDR3 DNA sequence: TGTGCCAGCAGCCCACGGCCGGGGGGCGAAGACAATGAGCAGTTCTTC.